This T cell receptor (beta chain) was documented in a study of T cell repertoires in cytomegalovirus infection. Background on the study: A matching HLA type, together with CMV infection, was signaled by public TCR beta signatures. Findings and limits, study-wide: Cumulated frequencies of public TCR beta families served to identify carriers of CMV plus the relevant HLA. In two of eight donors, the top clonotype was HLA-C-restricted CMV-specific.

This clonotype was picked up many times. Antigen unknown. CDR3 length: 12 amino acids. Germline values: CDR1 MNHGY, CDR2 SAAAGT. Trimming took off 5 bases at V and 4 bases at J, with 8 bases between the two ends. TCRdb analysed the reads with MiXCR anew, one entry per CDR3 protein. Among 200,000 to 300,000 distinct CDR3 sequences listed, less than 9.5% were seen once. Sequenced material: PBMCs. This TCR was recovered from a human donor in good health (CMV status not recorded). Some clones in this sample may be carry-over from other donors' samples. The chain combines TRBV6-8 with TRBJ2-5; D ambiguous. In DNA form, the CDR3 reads TGTGCCAGCAGTCCTAACGGAGAGACCCAGTACTTC. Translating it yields CASSPNGETQYF.